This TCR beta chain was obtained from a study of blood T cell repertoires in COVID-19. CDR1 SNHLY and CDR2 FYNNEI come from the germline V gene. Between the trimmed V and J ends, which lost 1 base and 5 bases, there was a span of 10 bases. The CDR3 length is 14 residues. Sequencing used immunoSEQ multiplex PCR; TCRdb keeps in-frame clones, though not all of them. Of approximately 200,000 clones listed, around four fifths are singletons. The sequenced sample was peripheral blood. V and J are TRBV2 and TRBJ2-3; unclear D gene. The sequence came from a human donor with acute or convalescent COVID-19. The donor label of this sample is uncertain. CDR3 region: CASSEVLVGDTQYF. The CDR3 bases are TGTGCCAGCAGTGAAGTGTTAGTTGGAGATACGCAGTATTTT.